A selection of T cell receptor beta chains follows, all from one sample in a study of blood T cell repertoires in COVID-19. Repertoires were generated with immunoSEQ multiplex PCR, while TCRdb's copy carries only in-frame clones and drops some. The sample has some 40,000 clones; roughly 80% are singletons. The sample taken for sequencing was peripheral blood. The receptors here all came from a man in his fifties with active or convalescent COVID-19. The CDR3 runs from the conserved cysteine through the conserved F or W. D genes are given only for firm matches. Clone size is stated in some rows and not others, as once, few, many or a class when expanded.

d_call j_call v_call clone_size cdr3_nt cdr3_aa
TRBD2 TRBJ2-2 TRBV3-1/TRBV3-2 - TGTGCCAGCAGTCCACCAAGACTAGCGTGGACCGGGGAGCTGTTTTTT CASSPPRLAWTGELFF
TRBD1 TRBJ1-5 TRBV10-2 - TGCGCCAGCAGACCCGGGACAGGTAATCAGCCCCAGCATTTT CASRPGTGNQPQHF
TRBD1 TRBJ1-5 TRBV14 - TGTGCCAGCAGCCAAGATCGGGACAGGGGGCCAAAAATTAGCAATCAGCCCCAGCATTTT CASSQDRDRGPKISNQPQHF
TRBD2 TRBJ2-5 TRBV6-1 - TGTGCCAGCAGTGAAGCGGCTAGCGGGGGTCAAGAGACCCAGTACTTC CASSEAASGGQETQYF
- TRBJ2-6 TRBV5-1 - TGCGCCAGCAGCTTCGATCGCCAGGCCAGCTCTGGGGCCAACGTCCTGACTTTC CASSFDRQASSGANVLTF
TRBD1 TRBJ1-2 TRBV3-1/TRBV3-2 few TGTGCCAGCAGCCACCTGACAGGGGGCCGTGGCTACACCTTC CASSHLTGGRGYTF
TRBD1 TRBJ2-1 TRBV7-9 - TGTGCCAGCAGGTTCCCCGACAGGGGACGGAATGAGCAGTTCTTC CASRFPDRGRNEQFF
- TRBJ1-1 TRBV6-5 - TGTGCCAGCTACCGGGACACCTATCGGGCTTTCTTT CASYRDTYRAFF
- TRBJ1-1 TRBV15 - TGTGCCACCAGCAGCCGGACAGTCATGAACACTGAAGCTTTCTTT CATSSRTVMNTEAFF
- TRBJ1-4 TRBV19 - TGTGCCAGTAGTGGGTTGGACAGCGGAAATGAAAAACTGTTTTTT CASSGLDSGNEKLFF
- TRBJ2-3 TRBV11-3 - TGTGCCAGCAGCCCCGCAGGAAGTGGGACAGATACGCAGTATTTT CASSPAGSGTDTQYF
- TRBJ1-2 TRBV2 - TGTGCCAGCACGAGGCAGATCTATGGCTACACCTTC CASTRQIYGYTF
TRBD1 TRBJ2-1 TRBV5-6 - TGTGCCAGCAGCGAAAACGACAGGGGCAATGAGCAGTTCTTC CASSENDRGNEQFF
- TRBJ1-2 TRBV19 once TGTGCCAGTAGTAACCCAAGTCAGGCTAACTATGGCTACACCTTC CASSNPSQANYGYTF
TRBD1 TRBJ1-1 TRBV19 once TGTGCCAGTAGTGTACAGGGGTGGAACACTGAAGCTTTCTTT CASSVQGWNTEAFF
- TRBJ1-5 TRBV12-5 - TGTGCTAGTGGTTTGCTCCTGGGGGGGGCGGGCAATCAGCCCCAGCATTTT CASGLLLGGAGNQPQHF
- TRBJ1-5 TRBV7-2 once TGTGCCAGCAGCTCTGGTGGAGATAATCAGCCCCAGCATTTT CASSSGGDNQPQHF
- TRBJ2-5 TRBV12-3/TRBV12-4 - TGTGCCAGCACTCAAAAGCCGCAAACGACCCAGTACTTC CASTQKPQTTQYF
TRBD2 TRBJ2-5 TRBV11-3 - TGTGCCAGCAGCTTAGGGGGACTAGCGGCCCAAGAGACCCAGTACTTC CASSLGGLAAQETQYF
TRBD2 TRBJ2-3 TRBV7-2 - TGTGCCAGCAGTCAGACCGGGACTAGCGGGCTCACAGATACGCAGTATTTT CASSQTGTSGLTDTQYF
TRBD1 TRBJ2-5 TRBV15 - TGTGCCACCAGCAGAGGAGGGCAGGGGGTAGAGACCCAGTACTTC CATSRGGQGVETQYF
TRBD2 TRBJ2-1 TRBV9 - TGTGCCAGCAGCGTAGTCCCTAGCGGGGCCGTAAATGAGCAGTTCTTC CASSVVPSGAVNEQFF
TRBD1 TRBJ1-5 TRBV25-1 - TGTGCCAGCAGTGACCCCGGGACAGGGAATCAGCCCCAGCATTTT CASSDPGTGNQPQHF
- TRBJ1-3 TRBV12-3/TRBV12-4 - TGTGCCAGCAGAAGAGAGACTGGAAACACCATATATTTT CASRRETGNTIYF
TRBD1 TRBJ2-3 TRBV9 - TGTGCCAGCAGCCGAGACAGGGGAGGCACAGATACGCAGTATTTT CASSRDRGGTDTQYF
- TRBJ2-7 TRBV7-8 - TGTGCCAGCAGTTTTGGGACTTCCGGAGCCTACGAGCAGTACTTC CASSFGTSGAYEQYF
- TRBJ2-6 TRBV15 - TGTGCCACCAGCAGAGATTTTTACGGGAAATTCTCCTCTGGGGCCAACGTCCTGACTTTC CATSRDFYGKFSSGANVLTF
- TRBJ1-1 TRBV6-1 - TGTGCCAGCAGTGAATCTGGAGCGGGGACCAAAGCTTTCTTT CASSESGAGTKAFF